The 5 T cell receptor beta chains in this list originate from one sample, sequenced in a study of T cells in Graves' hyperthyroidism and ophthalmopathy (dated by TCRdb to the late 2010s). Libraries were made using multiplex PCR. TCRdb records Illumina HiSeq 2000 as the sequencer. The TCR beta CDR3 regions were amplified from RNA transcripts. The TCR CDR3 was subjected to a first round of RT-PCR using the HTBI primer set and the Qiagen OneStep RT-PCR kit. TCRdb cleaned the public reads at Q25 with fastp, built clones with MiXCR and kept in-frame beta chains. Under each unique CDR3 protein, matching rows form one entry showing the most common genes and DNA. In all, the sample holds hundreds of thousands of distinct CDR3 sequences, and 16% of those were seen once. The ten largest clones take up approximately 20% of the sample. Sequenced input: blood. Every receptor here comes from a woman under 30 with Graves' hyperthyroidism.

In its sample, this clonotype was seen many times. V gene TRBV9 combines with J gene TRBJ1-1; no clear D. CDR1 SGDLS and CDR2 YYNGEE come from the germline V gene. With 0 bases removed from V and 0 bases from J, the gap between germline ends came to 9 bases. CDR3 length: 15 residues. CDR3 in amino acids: CASSVGSSMNTEAFF. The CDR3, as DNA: TGTGCCAGCAGCGTAGGTAGCAGCATGAACACTGAAGCTTTCTTT.

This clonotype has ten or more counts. The CDR3 spells CASSGTAMNTEAFF. In DNA form, the CDR3 reads TGTGCCAGCAGCGGGACAGCCATGAACACTGAAGCTTTCTTT. This rearrangement joins TRBV13 to TRBJ1-1; 7 positions match TRBD1. The CDR3 totals 14 residues. Germline V lookup: CDR1 PRHDT, CDR2 FYEKMQ (reference sequence). Trimming cost V 5 bases and J 0 bases; bases outside gene matches: 3.

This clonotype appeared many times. In nucleotides, the CDR3 is TGTGCCAGCAGTAGGGACAGTTATAATTCACCCCTCCACTTT. Translated, it gives CASSRDSYNSPLHF. The chain joins TRBV7-9 to TRBJ1-6; 7 bases fit TRBD1. CDR1 and CDR2 from the germline V gene are SEHNR and FQNEAQ (reference sequence). The CDR3 sequence is 14 residues long. V was clipped by 6 bases and J by 4 bases; unmatched bases: 3.

The CDR3 reads CSARFGGEGNQPQHF. The CDR3 coding sequence is TGCAGTGCTAGATTCGGGGGCGAGGGCAATCAGCCCCAGCATTTT. This sequence joins TRBV20-1 and TRBJ1-5, with D possibly matching TRBD1 (6 bases). This CDR3 comprises 15 residues. CDR1 is DFQATT, CDR2 SNEGSKA, per germline (reference sequence). Trimming left V 2 bases short and J 2 bases short, with 13 bases between.

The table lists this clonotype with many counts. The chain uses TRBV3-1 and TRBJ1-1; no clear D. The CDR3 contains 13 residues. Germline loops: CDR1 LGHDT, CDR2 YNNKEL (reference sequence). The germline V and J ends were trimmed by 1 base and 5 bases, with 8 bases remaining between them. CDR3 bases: TGTGCCAGCAGCCAAGTGAGTAGGACTGAAGCTTTCTTT. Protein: CASSQVSRTEAFF.